This record looks at one T cell receptor beta chain sequence and its context. This sample was included in a study of T cells in Graves' hyperthyroidism and ophthalmopathy. The CDR3 covers 16 residues. From germline, CDR1 is SGHTA and CDR2 FQGNSA. The junction had 2 bases not matched to a gene; V was cut back by 1 base and J by 1 base. The investigators amplified TCR beta CDR3 regions from RNA transcripts. With the HTBI primer set, the TCR CDR3 went through a first round of RT-PCR. TCRdb re-called the multiplex PCR reads with MiXCR, one entry per CDR3 protein. The table lists about 540,000 distinct CDR3 sequences, 35% to 55% of them singletons. When ophthalmopathy did not progress within 18 months, Graves' hyperthyroidism was considered stable. The hyperthyroidism patients had all been newly diagnosed, and their disease duration was under 2 months. Their ages ranged from 18 to 65 years.

Sequenced sample: peripheral blood or thyroid tissue (not recorded which). The TCR sequence derives from a woman under 30 with Graves' hyperthyroidism. The chain carries TRBV7-2 and TRBJ2-4, with TRBD1 matching over 9 bases. This chain's CDR3 is CASSLGGQGAKNIQYF. The CDR3 DNA reads as TGTGCCAGCAGCTTAGGGGGACAGGGCGCCAAAAACATTCAGTACTTC. The whole variable domain, remainder taken from reference TRBV7-2 and TRBJ2-4, is GAGVSQSPSNKVTEKGKDVELRCDPISGHTALYWYRQSLGQGLEFLIYFQGNSAPDKSGLPSDRFSAERTGGSVSTLTIQRTQQEDSAVYLCASSLGGQGAKNIQYFGAGTRLSVL.